These 18 T cell receptor beta chains were all obtained from the same sample, sequenced in a study of shared clonotypes between healthy human individuals. Profiled with immunoSEQ multiplex PCR; TCRdb holds only in-frame clones, not every one. There are approximately 460,000 clones in the sample; 77% occur only once, and about 12% lies in the top ten. Sequencing was done on a sample of PBMCs. The receptors derive from a middle-aged woman in good health. Some clones in this sample may be carry-over from other donors' samples.

This sequence joins TRBV14 and TRBJ1-1; 7 nucleotides line up with TRBD1. The CDR3 sequence is 12 residues long. Trimming cost V 5 bases and J 6 bases; bases outside gene matches: 3. CDR1 is SGHDN and CDR2 is FVKESK in the germline V gene. The CDR3: CASSDRVAEAFF. CDR3 DNA sequence: TGTGCCAGCAGCGACAGGGTCGCTGAAGCTTTCTTT.

Regarding this clone: Given a far larger clone just one base away, this is likely a sequencing read error. Other DNA sequences within the sample encode an identical CDR3. The gene calls are TRBV5-6 and TRBJ2-7; 8 bases are a match to TRBD2. The CDR3 loop spans 15 amino acids. Germline V gives CDR1 SGHDT, CDR2 YYEEEE. CDR3: CASSSPLADSYEQYF. The CDR3 bases are TGTGCCAGCAGCTCGCCACTAGCGGATTCCTACGAGCAATACTTC. Using reference TRBV5-6 and TRBJ2-7 for the parts outside the CDR3, the full variable domain is DAGVTQSPTHLIKTRGQQVTLRCSPKSGHDTVSWYQQALGQGPQFIFQYYEEEERQRGNFPDRFSGHQFPNYSSELNVNALLLGDSALYLCASSSPLADSYEQYFGPGTRLTVT.

The rearrangement uses TRBV27 and TRBJ2-1, with D tentatively TRBD1 (6 bases). V lost 8 bases and J 2 bases, leaving 16 bases between the germline ends. The CDR3 extends over 15 amino acids. CDR1 is MNHEY, CDR2 SMNVEV, per germline (reference sequence). For the CDR3, the DNA is TGTGCCAGCGCACCGGGACACCTCCCCTACAATGAGCAGTTCTTC. Protein: CASAPGHLPYNEQFF.

This clone was detected only a few times. The rearrangement links TRBV5-6 to TRBJ1-6; 9 bases fit TRBD1. The CDR3 runs to 16 residues. With 4 bases clipped from V and 9 bases from J, the junction kept 11 bases outside the gene matches. Germline assignment: CDR1 SGHDT and CDR2 YYEEEE. The CDR3 here is CASSRPGTGNVSPLHF. The CDR3 DNA sequence: TGTGCCAGCAGCCGTCCCGGGACAGGGAACGTTTCACCCCTCCACTTT.

Details on this clone: Sequence at one end of the junction differs from germline and may be a read error. The CDR3 protein is CASSPGTSGASTDTQYF. Here the CDR3 DNA reads TGTGCCAGCAGCCCAGGGACTAGCGGGGCGAGCACCGATACGCAGTATTTT. V is TRBV13 and J is TRBJ2-3; 13 nucleotides agree with TRBD2. CDR3 size: 17 residues. The germline V gene encodes CDR1 PRHDT and CDR2 FYEKMQ (reference sequence).

This chain uses TRBV28 with TRBJ2-7, with D unresolved. V lost 2 bases, J lost 3 bases, and 8 bases lay in between. The CDR3 length is 13 residues. CDR1 and CDR2 (germline): MDHEN, SYDVKM. The chain's CDR3 is CASSLGVYYEQYF. As DNA, the CDR3 is TGTGCCAGCAGTTTAGGGGTCTACTACGAGCAGTACTTC.

The chain links TRBV6-5 to TRBJ2-7; TRBD1 matches at 8 bases. The V gene end was trimmed by 5 bases and the J gene end by 5 bases; junction bases not matched to a gene: 8. The CDR3 is 14 residues long. From germline, CDR1 is MNHEY and CDR2 SVGAGI. Here the CDR3 DNA reads TGTGCCAGCAGTGCACAGGGGGGTATGGACGAGCAGTACTTC. Translation gives CASSAQGGMDEQYF.

The chain uses TRBV27 and TRBJ2-5; TRBD2 is a possible D gene (6 bases). There are 13 residues in the CDR3. Between the trimmed V and J ends, which lost 6 bases and 5 bases, there was a span of 13 bases. Germline CDR1 is MNHEY and CDR2 is SMNVEV (reference sequence). The CDR3 protein is CASRTLTRETQYF. CDR3 in DNA: TGTGCCAGCAGAACCCTGACTAGGGAGACCCAGTACTTC.

CDR3 nucleotide sequence: TGTGCCAGCAGCCAAGTCGTAGGGGCAAATGGAAACACCATATATTTT. Amino acids: CASSQVVGANGNTIYF. The chain employs TRBV4-2 and TRBJ1-3; possible D gene TRBD1, 5 bases. The CDR3 loop spans 16 amino acids. Germline lookup yields CDR1 LGHNA and CDR2 YNFKEQ. V lost 1 base and J lost 3, with 13 bases in between.

Concerning this clone: This likely reflects a read error, since a far larger clone is one base away. The rearrangement uses TRBV29-1 and TRBJ2-5; D call uncertain. Germline values: CDR1 SQVTM, CDR2 ANQGSEA. The CDR3 length is 12 residues. V was cut by 8 bases and J by 4 bases, with 14 bases left in between. The CDR3 protein is CSHRLMGETQYF. In DNA, the CDR3 is TGCAGCCACCGCCTGATGGGAGAGACCCAGTACTTC.

Of note for this clone: Other DNA sequences in the sample encode the same CDR3. The V gene is TRBV5-1, the J gene TRBJ2-5, with D hard to call. This CDR3 is 15 amino acids long. Germline V gives CDR1 SGHRS, CDR2 YFSETQ. V was pared by 0 bases and J by 1 base, with 10 bases between. The CDR3 region has the DNA TGCGCCAGCAGCTTGGACAGCCCCCTCCAAGAGACCCAGTACTTC. Its translation: CASSLDSPLQETQYF.

The V call is TRBV29-1, the J call TRBJ2-3; TRBD1 or TRBD2 may be the D gene (6 bases each). The germline V gene has CDR1 SQVTM and CDR2 ANQGSEA. CDR3 size: 16 residues. V lost 7 bases and J lost 4, with 24 bases in between. As DNA, the CDR3 is TGCAGCGCACGAAGGGGGACTGGACCAATGTCAGATACGCAGTATTTT. This translates into CSARRGTGPMSDTQYF.

The chain recombines TRBV11-2 with TRBJ2-7; 7 nucleotides line up with TRBD1. V lost 5 bases and J lost 2; bases outside the gene matches: 3. In germline, CDR1 is SGHAT, CDR2 FQNNGV. The CDR3 spans 13 residues. CDR3 protein: CASSPGGPYEQYF. CDR3 nucleotide sequence: TGTGCCAGCAGCCCAGGGGGTCCCTACGAGCAGTACTTC.

J is TRBJ1-1 and V is TRBV6-5, with D hard to call. Germline V gene lookup returns CDR1 MNHEY and CDR2 SVGAGI. The V end lost 7 bases, the J end lost 0 bases, and 15 bases lay between the germline ends. This CDR3 spans 15 amino acids. CDR3 sequence (DNA): TGTGCCAGCACCGCCTTTAGGTTGGTGAACACTGAAGCTTTCTTT. Translated, it gives CASTAFRLVNTEAFF.

The chain links TRBV7-2 to TRBJ1-1; D is perhaps TRBD1 (5 bases). The germline gives CDR1 SGHTA, CDR2 FQGNSA. Trimming removed 11 bases from V and 0 bases from J, with 13 bases in between. CDR3 length: 13 amino acids. In DNA form, the CDR3 reads TGTGCCGGCGTGGGGACTGTGAACACTGAAGCTTTCTTT. Its protein product is CAGVGTVNTEAFF.

About this clone: A far larger clone is only one base removed, so a read error is likely. This chain connects TRBV20-1 to TRBJ2-5; D possibly matches TRBD1 or TRBD2 (6 bases each). The CDR3 consists of 11 residues. Germline V gene sequence: CDR1 DFQATT, CDR2 SNEGSKA (reference sequence). Deletions cut 6 bases from V and 9 bases from J, with 14 bases between. The CDR3: CSARRGEPQYF. Here the CDR3 DNA reads TGCAGTGCCAGGAGGGGGGAGCCCCAGTACTTC.

The CDR3 here is CASSFRQGARETQYF. The CDR3 bases are TGTGCCAGCAGCTTCAGGCAGGGGGCTAGAGAGACCCAGTACTTC. The chain has TRBV5-8 and TRBJ2-5; 8 bases map to TRBD1. The trim removed 2 bases at V and 4 bases at J, leaving 7 bases unmatched. Per the germline V gene, CDR1 is SGHTS and CDR2 is YDEGEE. The length of the CDR3 is 15 residues.

V is TRBV11-2 and J is TRBJ2-7, with 9 bases aligning to TRBD2. CDR3 length equals 15 residues. The germline V gene has CDR1 SGHAT and CDR2 FQNNGV. Trimming took 5 bases from V and 6 from J; bases not matched to a gene: 11. CDR3 DNA: TGTGCCAGCAGCAATAGATGGGCGGGGGGGGCCGAGCAGTACTTC. This translates into CASSNRWAGGAEQYF.